This T cell receptor (beta chain) was found in a study of cytomegalovirus exposure and HLA in healthy donors. About the study: About 85 million unique TCR sequences came from HLA-typed donors in an early release. Findings and limits, study-wide: Most TCR beta V segments were productive about 87% or about 30% of the time in an earlier analysis. Sequence variants that were highly shared formed a cluster that was likely a sequencing artifact. As a later analysis showed, a missense DCLRE1C variant was linked to trimming of TCR beta V- and J-genes.

With 60 Vbeta and 13 Jbeta primers, the PCR was carried out. Measured with immunoSEQ multiplex PCR; TCRdb has only the in-frame clones, and not every one. The sample includes 45,000 to 65,000 clones. The V and J ends lost 7 bases and 0 bases respectively, with 13 bases between them. From germline, CDR1 is SNHLY and CDR2 FYNNEI. The CDR3 is 15 amino acids. As to this clone: Its matching antigen is unknown.

The origin of this receptor is a man between 18 and 29 years old in good health and CMV-seropositive. The chain couples TRBV2 to TRBJ2-1; TRBD2 might be the D (6 bases). The sample consisted of PBMCs. CDR3 protein: CASMGDGSSYNEQFF. DNA for the CDR3: TGTGCCAGCATGGGGGACGGGAGCTCCTACAATGAGCAGTTCTTC.